This T cell receptor beta chain was found in a study of shared clonotypes between healthy human individuals. Across the whole study: CD4 naive cells filled three plates per donor, CD4 memory three, CD8 naive two and CD8 memory one.

General study points: Generation of non-shared clonotypes was less probable than generation of clonotypes shared by all four donors. Generally, naive subsets came out with larger estimated richness than memory subsets.

CD8 cells regarded as naive lacked CD45RO, were positively chosen for CCR7, and omitted terminally differentiated effector memory CD45RA+ cells. Germline lookup yields CDR1 LNHDA and CDR2 SQIVND (reference sequence). CDR3 size: 15 residues. Trimming took 1 base from V and 4 from J, leaving 11 bases between them. Study processing details: Without quality scores, immunoSEQ junctional reads could not be filtered like full-length reads. The assay was immunoSEQ multiplex PCR, and TCRdb's table has in-frame clones only and misses some. V and J calls and clone size are as listed in that table; D and trimming were resolved from the DNA. The sample has about 1.9 million clones; over 85% are singletons. In regard to this clone: What it binds is unknown.

V is TRBV19 and J is TRBJ2-1; D possibly corresponds to TRBD2 (6 bases). The sequence was obtained from a man aged 18 to 30 in good health. Some clones in this sample may be carry-over from other donors' samples. The sequencing input was naive CD8+ T cells from PBMCs. CDR3 region: CASSIVFGSYNEQFF. For the CDR3, the DNA is TGTGCCAGTAGTATAGTTTTCGGGAGTTACAATGAGCAGTTCTTC.